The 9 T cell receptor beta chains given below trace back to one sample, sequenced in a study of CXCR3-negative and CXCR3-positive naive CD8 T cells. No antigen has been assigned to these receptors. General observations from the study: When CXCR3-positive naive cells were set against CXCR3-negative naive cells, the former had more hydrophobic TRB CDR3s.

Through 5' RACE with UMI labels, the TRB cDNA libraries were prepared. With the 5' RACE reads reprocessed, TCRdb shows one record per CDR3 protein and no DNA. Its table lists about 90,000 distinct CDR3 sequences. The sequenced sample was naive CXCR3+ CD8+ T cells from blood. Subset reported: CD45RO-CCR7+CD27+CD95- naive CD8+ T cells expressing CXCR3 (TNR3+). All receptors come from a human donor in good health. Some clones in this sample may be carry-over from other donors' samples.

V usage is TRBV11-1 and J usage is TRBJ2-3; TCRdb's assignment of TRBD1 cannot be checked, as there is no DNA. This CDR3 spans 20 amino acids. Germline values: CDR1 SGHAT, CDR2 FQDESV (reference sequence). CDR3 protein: CASSLALPWTSSPRWDTQYF.

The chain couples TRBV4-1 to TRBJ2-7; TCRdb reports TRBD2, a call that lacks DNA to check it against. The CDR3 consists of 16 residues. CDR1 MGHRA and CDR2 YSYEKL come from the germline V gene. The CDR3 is CASSQLFLAGGYEQYF.

CDR3 residues: CASSGTSGSYEQYF. The chain is built from TRBV2 and TRBJ2-7; TCRdb reports TRBD2, a call that lacks DNA to check it against. The CDR3 contains 14 residues. Per the germline V gene, CDR1 is SNHLY and CDR2 is FYNNEI.

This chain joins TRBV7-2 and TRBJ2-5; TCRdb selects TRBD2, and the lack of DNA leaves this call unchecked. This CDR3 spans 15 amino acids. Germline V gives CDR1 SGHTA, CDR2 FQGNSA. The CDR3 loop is CASSPREDALLAQYF.

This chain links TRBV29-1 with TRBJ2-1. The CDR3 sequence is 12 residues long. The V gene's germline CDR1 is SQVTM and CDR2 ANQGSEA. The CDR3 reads CSVQQASNEQFF.

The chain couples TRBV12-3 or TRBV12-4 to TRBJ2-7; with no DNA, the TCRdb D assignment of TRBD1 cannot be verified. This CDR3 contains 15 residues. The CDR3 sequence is CASSSLGQGVSEQYF.

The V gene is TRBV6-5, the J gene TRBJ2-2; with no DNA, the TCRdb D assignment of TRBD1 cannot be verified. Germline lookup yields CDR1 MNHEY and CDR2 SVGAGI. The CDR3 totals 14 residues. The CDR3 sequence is CASSYSEGSGELFF.

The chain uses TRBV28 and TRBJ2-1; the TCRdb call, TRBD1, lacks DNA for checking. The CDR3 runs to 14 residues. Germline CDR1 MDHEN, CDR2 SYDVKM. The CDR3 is CASNLQGALNEQFF.

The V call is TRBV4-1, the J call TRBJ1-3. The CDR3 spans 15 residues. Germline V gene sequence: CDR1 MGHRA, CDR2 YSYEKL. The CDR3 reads CASSYDGSSGNTIYF.